Included here is one T cell receptor beta chain sequence, with context. Its specificity is unknown. The CDR3 runs to 16 residues. Trimming cost V 0 bases and J 2 bases, with 15 bases left between them. The V gene's germline CDR1 is SGHRS and CDR2 YFSETQ. This record comes from a study of T cells after yellow fever vaccination. Each CDR3 protein is one row after TCRdb ran MiXCR on the 5' RACE reads. Among about 300,000 distinct CDR3 sequences, 8.5% to 10% were seen once, and the ten largest hold about 3.7%. General study results and limits: Post-booster repertoires again held most primary-vaccination clones (roughly 96% CD4, 88% CD8).

The V and J genes are TRBV5-1 and TRBJ2-7; D not resolved. This TCR was sampled from a man aged 18 to 30 who received the YFV17D yellow fever vaccine. This specimen consisted of CD4+ T cells sorted from PBMCs, obtained 5 days after the yellow fever booster vaccination. The DNA of the CDR3 is TGCGCCAGCAGCTTGGTAACAAACAGCCAAACCTACGAGCAGTACTTC. Translation gives CASSLVTNSQTYEQYF.